This entry features one TCR beta chain sequence. The source of the sample is a study of blood T cell repertoires in COVID-19. Study at large: T cells, B-cell-depleted T cells, or PBMCs supplied cDNA or gDNA.

The data were produced by immunoSEQ multiplex PCR, yet TCRdb's version contains in-frame clones alone and is incomplete. The sample shows under 150,000 clones, about 85% of them seen only once. The sample taken for sequencing was peripheral blood. This receptor was identified in a man aged 45-65 years with acute or convalescent COVID-19.

The CDR3 DNA reads TGTGCCAGTAGTATAGGATCCGGGACAGGGGTTTCCTACGAGCAGTACTTC. Its protein is CASSIGSGTGVSYEQYF. The V and J genes are TRBV19 and TRBJ2-7; TRBD1 matches 10 bases. The V segment lost 1 base and the J segment 1 base; nucleotides outside the gene matches: 7. CDR1 and CDR2 (germline): LNHDA, SQIVND (reference sequence). CDR3 length equals 17 residues.